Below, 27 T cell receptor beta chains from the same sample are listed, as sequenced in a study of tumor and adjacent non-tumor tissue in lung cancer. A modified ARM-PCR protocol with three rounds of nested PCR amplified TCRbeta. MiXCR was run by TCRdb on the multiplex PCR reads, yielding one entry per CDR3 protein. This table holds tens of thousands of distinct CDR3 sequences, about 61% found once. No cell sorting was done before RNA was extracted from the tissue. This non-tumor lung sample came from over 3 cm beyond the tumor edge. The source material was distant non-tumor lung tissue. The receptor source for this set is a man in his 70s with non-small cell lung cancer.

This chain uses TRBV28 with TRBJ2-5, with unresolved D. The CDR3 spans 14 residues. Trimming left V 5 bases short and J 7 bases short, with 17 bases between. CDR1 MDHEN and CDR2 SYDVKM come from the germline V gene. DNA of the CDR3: TGTGCCAGCAGTCCTTCGGGCCCTTATCGGACCCAGTACTTC. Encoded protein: CASSPSGPYRTQYF.

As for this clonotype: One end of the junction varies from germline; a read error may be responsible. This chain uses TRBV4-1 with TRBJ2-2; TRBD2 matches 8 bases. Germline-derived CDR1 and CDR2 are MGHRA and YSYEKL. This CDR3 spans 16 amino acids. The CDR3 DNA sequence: TGCGCCAGTAGCCTCCGGCGGGAGGCCTACACCAGGGAGCTGTTTTTT. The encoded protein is CASSLRREAYTRELFF.

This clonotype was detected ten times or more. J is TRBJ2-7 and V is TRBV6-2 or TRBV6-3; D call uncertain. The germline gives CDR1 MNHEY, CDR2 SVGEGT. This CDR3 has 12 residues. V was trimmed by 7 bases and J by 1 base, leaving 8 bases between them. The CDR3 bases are TGTGCCAGCACCTCATCATCCTACGAGCAGTACTTC. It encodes CASTSSSYEQYF.

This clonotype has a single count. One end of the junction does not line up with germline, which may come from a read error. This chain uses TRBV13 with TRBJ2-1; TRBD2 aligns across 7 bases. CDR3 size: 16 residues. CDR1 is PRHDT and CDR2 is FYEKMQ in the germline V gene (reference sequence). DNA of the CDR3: TGTACCAGCAGCTTATGGGGAGGGAGCCATGGGAATGAGCAGTTCTTC. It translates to CTSSLWGGSHGNEQFF.

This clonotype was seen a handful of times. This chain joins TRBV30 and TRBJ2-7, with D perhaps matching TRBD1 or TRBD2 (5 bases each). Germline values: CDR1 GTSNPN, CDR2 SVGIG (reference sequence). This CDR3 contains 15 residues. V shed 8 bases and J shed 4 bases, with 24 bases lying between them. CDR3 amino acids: CARTPLSSGRYEQYF. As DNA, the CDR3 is TGTGCCAGGACACCACTCTCAAGCGGTAGATACGAGCAGTACTTC.

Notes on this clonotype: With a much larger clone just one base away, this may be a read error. The CDR3 spells CASRLLGTQYF. CDR3 in DNA: TGTGCCAGCAGATTATTAGGTACGCAGTATTTT. The rearrangement links TRBV12-3 or TRBV12-4 to TRBJ2-3; no clear D gene. The length of the CDR3 is 11 residues. V was clipped by 6 bases and J by 8 bases, with 9 bases between them.

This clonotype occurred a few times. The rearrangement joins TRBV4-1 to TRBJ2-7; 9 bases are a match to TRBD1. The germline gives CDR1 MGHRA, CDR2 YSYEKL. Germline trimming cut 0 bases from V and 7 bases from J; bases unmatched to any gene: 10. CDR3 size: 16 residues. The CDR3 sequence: CASSQEMKQGAWEQYF. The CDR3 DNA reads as TGCGCCAGCAGCCAAGAAATGAAACAGGGGGCCTGGGAGCAGTACTTC.

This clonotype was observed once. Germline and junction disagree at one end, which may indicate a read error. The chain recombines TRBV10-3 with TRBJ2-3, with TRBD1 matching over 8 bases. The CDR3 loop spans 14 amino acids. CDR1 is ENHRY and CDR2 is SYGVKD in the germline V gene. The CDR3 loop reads CAISEAGGTGTQYF. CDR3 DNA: TGTGCCATCAGTGAAGCAGGGGGCACAGGTACGCAGTATTTT.

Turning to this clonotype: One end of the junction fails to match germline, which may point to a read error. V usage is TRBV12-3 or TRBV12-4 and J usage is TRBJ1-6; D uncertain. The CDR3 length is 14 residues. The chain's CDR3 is CASSLHGGNSPFHF. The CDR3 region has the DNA TGTGCCAGCAGTTTACATGGAGGGAATTCACCCTTCCACTTT.

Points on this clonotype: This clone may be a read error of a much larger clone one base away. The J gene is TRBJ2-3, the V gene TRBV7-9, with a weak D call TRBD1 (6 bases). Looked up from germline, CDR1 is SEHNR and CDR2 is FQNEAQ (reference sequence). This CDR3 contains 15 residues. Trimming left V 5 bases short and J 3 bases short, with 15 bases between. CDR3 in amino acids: CASSTRRGGTDTQYF. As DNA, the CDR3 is TGTGCCAGCAGCACCCGCAGGGGCGGGACAGATACGCAGTATTTT.

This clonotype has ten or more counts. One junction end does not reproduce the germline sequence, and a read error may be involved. CDR3 protein: CVSSLYVGGISYEQYF. CDR3 bases: TGTGTCAGCAGCTTATATGTAGGAGGAATCTCCTACGAGCAGTACTTC. The V and J genes are TRBV11-2 and TRBJ2-7; a weak D match, TRBD2 (5 bases). This CDR3 has 16 residues. Germline V gene sequence: CDR1 SGHAT, CDR2 FQNNGV.

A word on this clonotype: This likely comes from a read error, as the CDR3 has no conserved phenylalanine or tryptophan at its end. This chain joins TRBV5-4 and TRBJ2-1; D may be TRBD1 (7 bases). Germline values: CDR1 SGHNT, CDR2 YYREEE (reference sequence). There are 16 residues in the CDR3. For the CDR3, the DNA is TGTGCCAGCAGCAGGGCGAGCAGGGGGGAGTACAATGAACAGTTCTCC. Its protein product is CASSRASRGEYNEQFS.

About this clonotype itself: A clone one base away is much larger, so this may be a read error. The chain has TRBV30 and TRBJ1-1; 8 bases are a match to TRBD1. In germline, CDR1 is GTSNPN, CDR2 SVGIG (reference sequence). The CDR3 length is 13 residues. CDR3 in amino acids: CAWDRGKNTEALF. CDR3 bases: TGTGCCTGGGACAGGGGCAAGAACACTGAAGCTCTCTTT.

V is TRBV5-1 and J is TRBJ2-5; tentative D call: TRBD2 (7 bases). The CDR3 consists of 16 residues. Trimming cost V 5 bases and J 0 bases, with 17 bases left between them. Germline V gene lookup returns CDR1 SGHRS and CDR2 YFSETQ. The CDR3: CASRTGGGPYQETQYF. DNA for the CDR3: TGCGCCAGCAGGACGGGGGGCGGGCCCTACCAAGAGACCCAGTACTTC.

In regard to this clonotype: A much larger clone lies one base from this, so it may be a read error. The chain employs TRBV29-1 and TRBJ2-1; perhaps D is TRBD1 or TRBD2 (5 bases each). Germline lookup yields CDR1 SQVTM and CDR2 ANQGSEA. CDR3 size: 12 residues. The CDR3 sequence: CSAGSSYNGQFF. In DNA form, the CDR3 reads TGCAGCGCAGGGAGCTCCTACAATGGGCAGTTCTTC.

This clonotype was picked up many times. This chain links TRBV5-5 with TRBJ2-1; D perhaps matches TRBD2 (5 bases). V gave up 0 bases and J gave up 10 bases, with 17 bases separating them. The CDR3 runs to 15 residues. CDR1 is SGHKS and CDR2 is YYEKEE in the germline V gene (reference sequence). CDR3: CASSLAGDPAWEQFF. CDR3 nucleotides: TGTGCCAGCAGCTTGGCCGGGGATCCCGCATGGGAGCAGTTCTTC. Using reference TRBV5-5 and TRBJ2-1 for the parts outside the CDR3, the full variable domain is DAGVTQSPTHLIKTRGQQVTLRCSPISGHKSVSWYQQVLGQGPQFIFQYYEKEERGRGNFPDRFSARQFPNYSSELNVNALLLGDSALYLCASSLAGDPAWEQFFGPGTRLTVL.

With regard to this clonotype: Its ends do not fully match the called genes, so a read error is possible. The CDR3 here is CASSRRGTNMNTQAFF. In DNA form, the CDR3 reads TGTGCCAGTAGCCGCAGAGGGACAAATATGAACACTCAAGCTTTCTTT. The chain links TRBV11-3 to TRBJ1-1; perhaps TRBD1 as D (6 bases). The V gene's germline CDR1 is SGHNT and CDR2 YENEEA. CDR3 length: 16 residues.

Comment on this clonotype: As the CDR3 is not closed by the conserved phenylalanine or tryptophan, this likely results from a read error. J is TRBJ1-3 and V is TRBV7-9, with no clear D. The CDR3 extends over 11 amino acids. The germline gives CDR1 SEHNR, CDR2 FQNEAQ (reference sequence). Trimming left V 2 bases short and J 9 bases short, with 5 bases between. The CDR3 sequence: CASSLSSTIYL. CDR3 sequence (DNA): TGTGCCAGCAGCTTATCCTCCACCATATATCTT.

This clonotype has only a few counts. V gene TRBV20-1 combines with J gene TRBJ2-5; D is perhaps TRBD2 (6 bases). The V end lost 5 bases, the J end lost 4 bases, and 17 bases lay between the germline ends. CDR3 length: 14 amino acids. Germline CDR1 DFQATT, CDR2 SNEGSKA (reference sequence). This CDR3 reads CSAPLLAAGETQYF. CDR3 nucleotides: TGCAGTGCTCCCCTCTTAGCGGCTGGAGAGACCCAGTACTTC.

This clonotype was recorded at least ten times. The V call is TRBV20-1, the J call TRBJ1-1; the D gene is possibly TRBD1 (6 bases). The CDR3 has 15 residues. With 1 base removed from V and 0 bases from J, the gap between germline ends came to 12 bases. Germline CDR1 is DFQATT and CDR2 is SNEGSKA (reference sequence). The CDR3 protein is CSARARTAMNTEAFF. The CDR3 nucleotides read TGCAGTGCTAGAGCCAGGACAGCCATGAACACTGAAGCTTTCTTT.

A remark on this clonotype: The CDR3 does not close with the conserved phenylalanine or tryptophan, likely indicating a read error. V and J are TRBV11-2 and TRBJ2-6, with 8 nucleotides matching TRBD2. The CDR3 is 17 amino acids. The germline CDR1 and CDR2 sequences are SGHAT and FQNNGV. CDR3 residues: CANSSRGGSSGATVLTL. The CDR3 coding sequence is TGTGCCAACAGCTCCCGGGGGGGTAGCTCTGGGGCCACCGTCCTGACTCTC.

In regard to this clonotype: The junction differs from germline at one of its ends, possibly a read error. The CDR3 nucleotides are TGTGCCAACAGCATCGCTAGGAAGGGGAGTCCAGATACGCAGTATTTT. Amino acids: CANSIARKGSPDTQYF. The V gene is TRBV7-9, the J gene TRBJ2-3; possibly TRBD1 or TRBD2 for D (5 bases each). Germline lookup yields CDR1 SEHNR and CDR2 FQNEAQ (reference sequence). This CDR3 is 16 amino acids long.

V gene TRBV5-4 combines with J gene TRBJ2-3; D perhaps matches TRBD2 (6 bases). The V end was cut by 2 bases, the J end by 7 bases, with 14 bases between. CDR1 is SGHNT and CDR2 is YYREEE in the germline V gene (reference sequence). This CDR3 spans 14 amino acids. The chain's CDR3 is CASSLSSAGNTQYF. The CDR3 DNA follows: TGTGCCAGCAGCTTATCTAGCGCGGGGAATACGCAGTATTTT. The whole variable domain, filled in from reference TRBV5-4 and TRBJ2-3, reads ETGVTQSPTHLIKTRGQQVTLRCSSQSGHNTVSWYQQALGQGPQFIFQYYREEENGRGNFPPRFSGLQFPNYSSELNVNALELDDSALYLCASSLSSAGNTQYFGPGTRLTVL.

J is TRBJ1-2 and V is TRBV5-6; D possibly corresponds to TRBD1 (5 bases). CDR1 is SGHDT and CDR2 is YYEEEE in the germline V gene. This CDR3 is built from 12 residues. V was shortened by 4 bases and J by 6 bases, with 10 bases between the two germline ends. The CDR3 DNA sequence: TGTGCCAGCAGCATGGGGCTCCATGGCTACACCTTC. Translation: CASSMGLHGYTF.

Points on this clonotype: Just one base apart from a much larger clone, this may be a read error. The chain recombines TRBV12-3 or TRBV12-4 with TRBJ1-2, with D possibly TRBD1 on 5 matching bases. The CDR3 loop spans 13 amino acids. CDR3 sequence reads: CASGFSTREGYTF. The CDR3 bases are TGTGCCAGCGGTTTCTCAACCAGGGAAGGCTACACCTTC.

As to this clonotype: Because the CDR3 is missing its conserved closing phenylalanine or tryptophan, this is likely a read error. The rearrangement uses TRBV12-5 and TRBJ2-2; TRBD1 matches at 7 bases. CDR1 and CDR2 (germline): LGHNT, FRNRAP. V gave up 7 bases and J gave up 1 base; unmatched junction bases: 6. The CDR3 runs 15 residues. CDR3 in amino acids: CASARTGMNTGELFI. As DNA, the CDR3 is TGTGCTAGTGCCCGGACAGGTATGAACACCGGGGAGCTGTTTATT.

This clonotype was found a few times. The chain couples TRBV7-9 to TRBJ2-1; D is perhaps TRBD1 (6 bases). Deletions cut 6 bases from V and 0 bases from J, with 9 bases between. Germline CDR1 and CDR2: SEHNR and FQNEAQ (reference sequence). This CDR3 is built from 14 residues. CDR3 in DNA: TGTGCCAGCAGAACAGGGTTCTCCTACAATGAGCAGTTCTTC. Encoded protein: CASRTGFSYNEQFF.